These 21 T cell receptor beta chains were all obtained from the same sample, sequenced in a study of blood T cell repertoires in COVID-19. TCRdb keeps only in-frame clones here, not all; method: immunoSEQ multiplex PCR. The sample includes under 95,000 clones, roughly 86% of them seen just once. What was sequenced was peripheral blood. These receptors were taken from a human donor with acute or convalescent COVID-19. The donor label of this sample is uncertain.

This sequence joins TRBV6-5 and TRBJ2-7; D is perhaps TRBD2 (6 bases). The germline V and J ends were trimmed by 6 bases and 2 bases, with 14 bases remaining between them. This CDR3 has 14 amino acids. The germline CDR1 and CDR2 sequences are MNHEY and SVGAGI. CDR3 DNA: TGTGCCAGCAGGCGGGACCTAGGAACCTACGAGCAGTACTTC. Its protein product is CASRRDLGTYEQYF.

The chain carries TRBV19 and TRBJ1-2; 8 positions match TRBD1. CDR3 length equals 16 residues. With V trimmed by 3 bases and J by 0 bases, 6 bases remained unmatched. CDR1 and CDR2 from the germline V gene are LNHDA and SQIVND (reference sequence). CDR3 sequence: CASSMGQVGANYGYTF. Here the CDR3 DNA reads TGTGCCAGTAGTATGGGACAGGTAGGAGCTAACTATGGCTACACCTTC.

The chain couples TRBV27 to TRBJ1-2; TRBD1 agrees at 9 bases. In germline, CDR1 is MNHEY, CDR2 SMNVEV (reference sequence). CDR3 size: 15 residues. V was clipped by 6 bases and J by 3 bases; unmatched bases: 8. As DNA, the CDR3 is TGTGCCAGCAGCCCGCGGACAGGGGTGGACTATGGCTACACCTTC. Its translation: CASSPRTGVDYGYTF.

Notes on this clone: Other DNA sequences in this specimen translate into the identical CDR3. CDR3 sequence reads: CASSERTTYGGYTF. Here the CDR3 DNA reads TGTGCCAGCAGTGAGCGGACAACCTATGGGGGCTACACCTTC. This chain links TRBV2 with TRBJ1-2; possibly TRBD1 for D (5 bases). Trimming left V 3 bases short and J 8 bases short, with 16 bases between. The CDR3 is 14 residues long. The germline gives CDR1 SNHLY, CDR2 FYNNEI.

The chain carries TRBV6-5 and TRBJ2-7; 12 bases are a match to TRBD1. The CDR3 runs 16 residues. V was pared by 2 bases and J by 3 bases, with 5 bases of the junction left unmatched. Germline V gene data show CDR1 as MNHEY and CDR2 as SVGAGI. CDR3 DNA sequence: TGTGCCAGCAGTTACACCGGGACAGGGGGCGTCTACGAGCAGTACTTC. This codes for CASSYTGTGGVYEQYF.

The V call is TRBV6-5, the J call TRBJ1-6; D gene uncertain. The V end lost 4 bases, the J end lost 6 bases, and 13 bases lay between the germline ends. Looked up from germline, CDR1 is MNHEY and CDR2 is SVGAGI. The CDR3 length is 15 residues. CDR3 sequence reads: CASSSRQVGNSPLHF. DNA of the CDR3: TGTGCCAGCAGTTCCCGTCAGGTCGGTAATTCACCCCTCCACTTT.

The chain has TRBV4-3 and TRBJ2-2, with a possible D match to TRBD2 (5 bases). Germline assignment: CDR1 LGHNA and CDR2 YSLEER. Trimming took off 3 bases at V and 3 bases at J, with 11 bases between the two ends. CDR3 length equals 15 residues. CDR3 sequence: CASSQEEYDTGELFF. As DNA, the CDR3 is TGCGCCAGCAGCCAGGAGGAATACGACACCGGGGAGCTGTTTTTT.

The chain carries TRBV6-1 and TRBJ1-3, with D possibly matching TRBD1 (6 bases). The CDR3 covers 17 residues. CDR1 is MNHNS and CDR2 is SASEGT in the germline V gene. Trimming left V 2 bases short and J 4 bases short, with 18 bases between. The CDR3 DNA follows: TGTGCCAGCAGTGAAATGGCAGGACAGAGCTGGGGAAACACCATATATTTT. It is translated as CASSEMAGQSWGNTIYF.

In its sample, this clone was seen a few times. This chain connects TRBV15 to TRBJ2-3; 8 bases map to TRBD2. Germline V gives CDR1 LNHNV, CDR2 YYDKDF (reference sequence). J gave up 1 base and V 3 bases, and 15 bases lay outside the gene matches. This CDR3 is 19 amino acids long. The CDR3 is CATSSALAIAGLGTDTQYF. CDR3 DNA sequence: TGTGCCACCAGCAGCGCATTGGCCATAGCGGGGCTAGGCACAGATACGCAGTATTTT.

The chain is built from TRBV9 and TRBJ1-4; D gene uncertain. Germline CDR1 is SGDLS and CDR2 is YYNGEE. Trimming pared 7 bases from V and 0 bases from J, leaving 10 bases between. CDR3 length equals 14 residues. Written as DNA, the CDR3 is TGTGCCAGCTCCTCTTTAGCAACTAATGAAAAACTGTTTTTT. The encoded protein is CASSSLATNEKLFF.

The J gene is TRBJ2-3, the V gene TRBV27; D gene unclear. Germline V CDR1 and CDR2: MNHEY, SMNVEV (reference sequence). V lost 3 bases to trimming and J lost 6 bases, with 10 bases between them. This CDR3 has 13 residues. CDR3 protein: CASSFLHRDTQYF. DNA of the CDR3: TGTGCCAGCAGTTTCCTCCACCGGGATACGCAGTATTTT.

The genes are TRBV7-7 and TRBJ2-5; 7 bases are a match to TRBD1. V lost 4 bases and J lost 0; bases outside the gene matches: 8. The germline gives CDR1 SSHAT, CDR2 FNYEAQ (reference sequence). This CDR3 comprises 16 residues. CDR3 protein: CASSSAGGNYQETQYF. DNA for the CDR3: TGTGCCAGCAGCTCCGCAGGGGGTAACTACCAAGAGACCCAGTACTTC.

CDR3 residues: CASRSGRDGSYNEQFF. The CDR3 nucleotides read TGTGCCAGCAGGTCAGGCAGGGATGGCTCCTACAATGAGCAGTTCTTC. The chain uses TRBV7-9 and TRBJ2-1; weak D call: TRBD1 (5 bases). The CDR3 spans 16 residues. Looked up from germline, CDR1 is SEHNR and CDR2 is FQNEAQ (reference sequence). The V and J ends lost 6 bases and 0 bases respectively, with 15 bases between them. Full variable domain (outside the CDR3, taken from reference TRBV7-9 and TRBJ2-1): DTGVSQNPRHKITKRGQNVTFRCDPISEHNRLYWYRQTLGQGPEFLTYFQNEAQLEKSRLLSDRFSAERPKGSFSTLEIQRTEQGDSAMYLCASRSGRDGSYNEQFFGPGTRLTVL.

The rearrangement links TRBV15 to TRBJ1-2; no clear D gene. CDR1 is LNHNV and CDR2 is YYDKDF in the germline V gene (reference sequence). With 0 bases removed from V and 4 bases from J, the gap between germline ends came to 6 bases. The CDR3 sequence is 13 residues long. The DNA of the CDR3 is TGTGCCACCAGCAGAGATGGCTCCTATGGCTACACCTTC. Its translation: CATSRDGSYGYTF.

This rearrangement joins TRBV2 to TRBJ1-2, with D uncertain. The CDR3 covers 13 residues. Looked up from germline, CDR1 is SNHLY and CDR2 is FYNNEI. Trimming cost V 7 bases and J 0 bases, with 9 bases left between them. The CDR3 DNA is TGTGCCAGCACTCCCGGTCCTAACTATGGCTACACCTTC. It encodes CASTPGPNYGYTF.

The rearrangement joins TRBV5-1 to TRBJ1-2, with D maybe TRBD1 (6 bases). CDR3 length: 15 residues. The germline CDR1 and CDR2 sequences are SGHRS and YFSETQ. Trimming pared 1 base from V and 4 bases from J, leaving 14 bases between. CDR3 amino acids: CASSLRDRRSYGYTF. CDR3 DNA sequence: TGCGCCAGCAGCTTGAGAGACAGGAGATCCTATGGCTACACCTTC.

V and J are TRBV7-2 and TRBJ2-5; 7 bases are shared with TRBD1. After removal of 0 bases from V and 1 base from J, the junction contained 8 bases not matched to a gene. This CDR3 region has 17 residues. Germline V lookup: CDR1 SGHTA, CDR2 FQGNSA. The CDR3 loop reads CASSLAGWSGGQETQYF. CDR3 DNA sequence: TGTGCCAGCAGCTTAGCCGGTTGGTCAGGGGGCCAAGAGACCCAGTACTTC.

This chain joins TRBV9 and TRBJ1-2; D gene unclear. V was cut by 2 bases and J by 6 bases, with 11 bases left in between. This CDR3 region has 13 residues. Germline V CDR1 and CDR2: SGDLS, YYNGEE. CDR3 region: CASSVVREDGYTF. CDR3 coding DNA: TGTGCCAGCAGCGTGGTACGGGAGGATGGCTACACCTTC.

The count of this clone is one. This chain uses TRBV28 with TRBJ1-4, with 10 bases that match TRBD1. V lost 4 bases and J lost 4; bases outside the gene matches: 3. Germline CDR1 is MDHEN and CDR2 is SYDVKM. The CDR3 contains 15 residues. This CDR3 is CASSYGDRGNEKLFF. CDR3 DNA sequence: TGTGCCAGCAGTTACGGGGACAGGGGTAATGAAAAACTGTTTTTT.

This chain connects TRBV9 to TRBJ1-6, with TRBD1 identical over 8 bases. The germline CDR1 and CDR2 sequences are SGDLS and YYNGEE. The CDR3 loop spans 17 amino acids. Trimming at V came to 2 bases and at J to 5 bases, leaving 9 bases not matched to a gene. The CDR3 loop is CASSVGTGSHNNSPLHF. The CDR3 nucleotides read TGTGCCAGCAGCGTTGGGACAGGTAGCCATAATAATTCACCCCTCCACTTT.

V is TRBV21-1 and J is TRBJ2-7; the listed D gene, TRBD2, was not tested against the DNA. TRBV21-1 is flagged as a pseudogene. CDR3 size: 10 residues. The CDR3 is CASRYYEQYF. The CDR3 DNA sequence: TGTGCCAGCAGGTACTACGAGCAGTACTTC.